This is a list of T cell receptor beta chains from one sample in a study of shared clonotypes between healthy human individuals. Data came from immunoSEQ multiplex PCR; TCRdb stores just in-frame clones and leaves some out. The sample records a few million clones, under 95% being singletons. Sequenced sample: naive CD4+ T cells from PBMCs. The receptor source for this set is a man between 18 and 35 years old in good health. Some clones in this sample may be carry-over from other donors' samples. CDR3s include the opening cysteine and the closing phenylalanine or tryptophan. A D gene is named only where the DNA matches it firmly. Rows give clone size only sometimes, using once, few, many, or a class for an expanded clone.

V,J,D,size,DNA,CDR3
TRBV18,TRBJ1-1,TRBD1,few,TGTGCCAGCTCACCAAGGACAGGTGGCTTTGAAGCTTTCTTT,CASSPRTGGFEAFF
TRBV6-6,TRBJ2-2,TRBD1,NA,TGTGCCAGCAGGGTCCCAGGGGGCCCCGGGGAGCTGTTTTTT,CASRVPGGPGELFF
TRBV27,TRBJ1-2,NA,NA,TGTGCCAGCAGTTTATTGGGACGGGATGGCTACACCTTC,CASSLLGRDGYTF
TRBV5-1,TRBJ2-3,NA,NA,TGCGCCAGCAGCTTGGCGGCCCCGGGGGCAGATACGCAGTATTTT,CASSLAAPGADTQYF
TRBV29-1,TRBJ2-2,NA,NA,TGCAGCGAGGCGTGCACCGGGGAGCTGTTTTTT,CSEACTGELFF
TRBV2,TRBJ2-1,TRBD1,NA,TGTGCCAGCAGGGGGACAGGGAGCTACAATGAGCAGTTCTTC,CASRGTGSYNEQFF
TRBV29-1,TRBJ2-5,TRBD2,NA,TGCAGCGTTGTAGCGGGAGACCAAGAGACCCAGTACTTC,CSVVAGDQETQYF
TRBV6-1,TRBJ1-4,NA,NA,TGTGCCAGCAGTGTAGCGGGGATTGCAACTAATGAAAAACTGTTTTTT,CASSVAGIATNEKLFF
TRBV29-1,TRBJ1-4,NA,NA,TGCAGCGTTGAAGATCAGGGGGAAAAACTGTTTTTT,CSVEDQGEKLFF
TRBV28,TRBJ2-2,NA,once,TGTGCCAGCACCAGGGGGGACTTGAACACCGGGGAGCTGTTTTTT,CASTRGDLNTGELFF
TRBV5-8,TRBJ1-3,TRBD1,NA,TGTGCCAGCAGCTTGGGGACAGGGTTAAACACCATATATTTT,CASSLGTGLNTIYF
TRBV7-7,TRBJ2-5,NA,NA,TGTGCCAGCAGCTTAGCACAGACAAAAGAGACCCAGTACTTC,CASSLAQTKETQYF
TRBV7-9,TRBJ2-2,NA,NA,TGTGCCAGCAGCTTAGGGGCTCCCGGGGAGCTGTTTTTT,CASSLGAPGELFF
TRBV5-1,TRBJ2-3,TRBD1,NA,TGCGCCAGCAGCTTGGGACAGGGGCCCTACACAGATACGCAGTATTTT,CASSLGQGPYTDTQYF
TRBV28,TRBJ2-7,NA,NA,TGTGCCAGCGGGGGTGAAAGTCGAAACTACGAGCAGTACTTC,CASGGESRNYEQYF
TRBV10-3,TRBJ2-3,NA,NA,TGTGCCATCAGTGACCTGCTCACAGATACGCAGTATTTT,CAISDLLTDTQYF
TRBV2,TRBJ2-7,TRBD1,NA,TGTGCCAGCAGTGGGACAGGGGGATACGGCGAGCAGTACTTC,CASSGTGGYGEQYF